The sequence of this T cell receptor (beta chain) was determined in a study of neurological immune-mediated disorders. V was pared by 7 bases and J by 6 bases, with 13 bases between. CDR3 size: 12 residues. In germline, CDR1 is SQVTM, CDR2 ANQGSEA. This clonotype was observed at least ten times. cDNA synthesis was performed by 5'RACE with 10-nucleotide random UMIs. A single record per CDR3 protein comes from TCRdb applying MiXCR to the 5' RACE reads. The table records just over 30,000 distinct CDR3 sequences, around 6% of them present only once. The TCR sequence derives from a woman aged 50 to 60 in good health. The rearrangement links TRBV29-1 to TRBJ2-1, with D possibly called TRBD1 or TRBD2 (5 bases each). Material: CD4+ T cells from blood. The CDR3 spells CSGTGTINEQFF. In nucleotides, the CDR3 is TGCAGCGGTACCGGGACGATCAATGAGCAGTTCTTC.